The 25 T cell receptor beta chains below all came from one sample that was sequenced in a study of technical replicates of blood from a few donors. Here immunoSEQ multiplex PCR was the method, and the copy in TCRdb shows in-frame clones only, minus some. The profile covers tens of thousands of clones, with around 92% appearing a single time and less than 0.4% taken by the ten largest. The specimen was T cells isolated from PBMCs. Every receptor here comes from a human donor in good health. Some clones in this sample may be carry-over from other donors' samples.

This sequence joins TRBV19 and TRBJ2-1; 8 positions agree with TRBD1. CDR3 length: 13 amino acids. CDR1 is LNHDA and CDR2 is SQIVND in the germline V gene (reference sequence). V gave up 8 bases and J gave up 4 bases; unmatched junction bases: 4. CDR3 loop: CASAGTGYNEQFF. The CDR3 DNA reads TGTGCCAGTGCCGGGACAGGATACAATGAGCAGTTCTTC.

The V call is TRBV5-1, the J call TRBJ1-1; weak D call: TRBD1 (6 bases). Germline CDR1 SGHRS, CDR2 YFSETQ. Trimming took off 1 base at V and 6 bases at J, with 13 bases between the two ends. The CDR3 is 14 amino acids. In nucleotides, the CDR3 is TGCGCCAGCAGCTTGAAGGGGGATGGCGCTGAAGCTTTCTTT. Translated, it gives CASSLKGDGAEAFF.

The V call is TRBV5-1, the J call TRBJ2-3; D uncertain. Per germline, CDR1 SGHRS and CDR2 YFSETQ. Trimming took 1 base from V and 5 from J, leaving 8 bases between them. The CDR3 length is 13 residues. The DNA of the CDR3 is TGCGCCAGCAGCTTGTACCAGCGAGATACGCAGTATTTT. It specifies CASSLYQRDTQYF.

The chain has TRBV25-1 and TRBJ1-3; no definite D call. Germline assignment: CDR1 MGHDK and CDR2 SYGVNS. V lost 6 bases and J lost 8, with 17 bases in between. This CDR3 region has 14 residues. The CDR3 coding sequence is TGTGCCAGCAGACCAACGGGAACTTACCACACCATATATTTT. This encodes CASRPTGTYHTIYF.

V usage is TRBV5-1 and J usage is TRBJ2-7; maybe TRBD1 (5 bases). Germline V gives CDR1 SGHRS, CDR2 YFSETQ. Trimming stripped 5 bases from V and 2 bases from J, with 14 bases between. The CDR3 covers 14 residues. The CDR3 DNA is TGCGCCAGCAGGAAAGACACAGGAGCCTACGAGCAGTACTTC. Translation: CASRKDTGAYEQYF.

The rearrangement uses TRBV7-8 and TRBJ2-3, with TRBD2 matching over 7 bases. The CDR3 spans 16 residues. The V segment lost 3 bases and the J segment 5 bases; nucleotides outside the gene matches: 11. From germline, CDR1 is SGHVS and CDR2 FQNEAQ. The CDR3 DNA follows: TGTGCCAGCAGCTTTTCCCGACTAGCTCATGGAGATACGCAGTATTTT. Translating gives CASSFSRLAHGDTQYF.

CDR3 DNA sequence: TGTGCCAGCAGGCGGCTTCCTAATGAAAAACTGTTTTTT. Translated, it gives CASRRLPNEKLFF. V is TRBV28 and J is TRBJ1-4; D uncertain. V dropped 6 bases and J dropped 3 bases, with 8 bases sitting between them. The CDR3 is 13 residues long. CDR1 is MDHEN, CDR2 SYDVKM, per germline.

The chain joins TRBV9 to TRBJ1-1, with D perhaps TRBD1 (6 bases). The CDR3 loop spans 15 amino acids. The germline V and J ends were trimmed by 4 bases and 11 bases, with 24 bases remaining between them. Looked up from germline, CDR1 is SGDLS and CDR2 is YYNGEE. CDR3 loop: CASSSTSTGVGGAFF. The DNA for the CDR3 is TGTGCCAGCAGCTCAACATCGACCGGAGTAGGGGGTGCTTTCTTT.

This chain uses TRBV4-1 with TRBJ2-1; D is ambiguous. There are 13 residues in the CDR3. Looked up from germline, CDR1 is MGHRA and CDR2 is YSYEKL. The V and J ends lost 0 bases and 9 bases respectively, with 9 bases between them. The CDR3 nucleotides read TGCGCCAGCAGCCAAGATTTAGAAGTTGAGCAGTTCTTC. It specifies CASSQDLEVEQFF.

The V and J genes are TRBV6-1 and TRBJ2-7; 8 nucleotides agree with TRBD2. This CDR3 is 15 amino acids long. In germline, CDR1 is MNHNS, CDR2 SASEGT. Trimming cost V 5 bases and J 4 bases; bases outside gene matches: 10. CDR3 DNA sequence: TGTGCCAGCAGTAGATCGGGACTAGGAGCTTACGAGCAGTACTTC. Its protein product is CASSRSGLGAYEQYF.

This clone has only one observation. CDR3 nucleotides: TGTGCCAGCAGCCAATCGACACTTCGTCGCTCCTACGAGCAGTACTTC. Amino acid sequence: CASSQSTLRRSYEQYF. The chain combines TRBV14 with TRBJ2-7; D is uncertain. Between the trimmed V and J ends, which lost 2 bases and 0 bases, there was a span of 14 bases. From germline, CDR1 is SGHDN and CDR2 FVKESK. This CDR3 has 16 amino acids.

V gene TRBV7-9 combines with J gene TRBJ1-1; TRBD1 agrees at 8 bases. J was trimmed by 8 bases and V by 1 base; bases with no gene match: 15. This CDR3 contains 17 residues. CDR1 and CDR2 (germline): SEHNR, FQNEAQ (reference sequence). The chain's CDR3 is CASSLDMWGRGRKEAFF. DNA for the CDR3: TGTGCCAGCAGCTTAGACATGTGGGGCAGGGGGCGAAAAGAAGCTTTCTTT.

This chain connects TRBV6-5 to TRBJ2-1; 7 nucleotides agree with TRBD2. The CDR3 is made up of 15 amino acids. Germline loops: CDR1 MNHEY, CDR2 SVGAGI. V gave up 2 bases and J gave up 5 bases; unmatched junction bases: 6. The CDR3 region has the DNA TGTGCCAGCAGTTACGGCGCGGGGGTTAACAATGAGCAGTTCTTC. Its protein is CASSYGAGVNNEQFF.

V is TRBV2 and J is TRBJ2-7, with 16 bases that match TRBD2. From germline, CDR1 is SNHLY and CDR2 FYNNEI. The junction had 2 bases not matched to a gene; V was cut back by 4 bases and J by 2 bases. The CDR3 consists of 16 residues. The CDR3 nucleotides are TGTGCCAGCAGTGCGGGACTAGCGGGAGGGACCTACGAGCAGTACTTC. It specifies CASSAGLAGGTYEQYF.

V gene TRBV7-9 combines with J gene TRBJ2-5; D is perhaps TRBD2 (5 bases). There are 17 residues in the CDR3. Germline V gene data show CDR1 as SEHNR and CDR2 as FQNEAQ (reference sequence). V dropped 4 bases and J dropped 2 bases, with 20 bases sitting between them. The CDR3 DNA is TGTGCCAGCAGCTCTACGTCAGAGGGAGAGCAGCAAGAGACCCAGTACTTC. Protein sequence: CASSSTSEGEQQETQYF.

The CDR3: CASSGDAGEAFF. The CDR3 DNA follows: TGTGCCAGCAGCGGGGATGCAGGTGAAGCTTTCTTT. This sequence joins TRBV2 and TRBJ1-1; D gene unclear. This CDR3 has 12 amino acids. Per the germline V gene, CDR1 is SNHLY and CDR2 is FYNNEI. Trimming took off 6 bases at V and 7 bases at J, with 12 bases between the two ends. Full variable domain (outside the CDR3, taken from reference TRBV2 and TRBJ1-1): EPEVTQTPSHQVTQMGQEVILRCVPISNHLYFYWYRQILGQKVEFLVSFYNNEISEKSEIFDDQFSVERPDGSNFTLKIRSTKLEDSAMYFCASSGDAGEAFFGQGTRLTVV.

Written as DNA, the CDR3 is TGCGCCAGCAGCTTCGGGACAAACTATGGCTACACCTTC. It is translated as CASSFGTNYGYTF. The rearrangement links TRBV5-1 to TRBJ1-2, with D possibly matching TRBD1 (6 bases). Germline V lookup: CDR1 SGHRS, CDR2 YFSETQ. Trimming pared 2 bases from V and 2 bases from J, leaving 7 bases between. This CDR3 has 13 residues.

The chain links TRBV29-1 to TRBJ1-1; no clear D gene. The V end lost 3 bases, the J end lost 3 bases, and 11 bases lay between the germline ends. This CDR3 has 13 amino acids. The germline V gene encodes CDR1 SQVTM and CDR2 ANQGSEA. DNA of the CDR3: TGCAGCGTTGAGGGAATCGGGGACACTGAAGCTTTCTTT. This sequence encodes CSVEGIGDTEAFF.

This chain joins TRBV13 and TRBJ2-7; 7 bases line up with TRBD2. Looked up from germline, CDR1 is PRHDT and CDR2 is FYEKMQ (reference sequence). The CDR3 extends over 15 amino acids. The trim removed 3 bases at V and 0 bases at J, leaving 5 bases unmatched. DNA of the CDR3: TGTGCCAGCAGCTTTCGTCGGGAGGTCTCCTACGAGCAGTACTTC. Residues: CASSFRREVSYEQYF.

This clone was seen a single time. J is TRBJ2-5 and V is TRBV5-1; TRBD2 is a possible D gene (5 bases). The CDR3 totals 14 residues. Trimming shortened V by 3 bases and J by 5 bases, and 14 bases separated the two germline ends. Germline V gene lookup returns CDR1 SGHRS and CDR2 YFSETQ. The CDR3 is CASSSNLGEETQYF. For the CDR3, the DNA is TGCGCCAGCAGCTCCAACCTGGGAGAGGAGACCCAGTACTTC. The full variable domain, rest sourced from reference TRBV5-1 and TRBJ2-5, is KAGVTQTPRYLIKTRGQQVTLSCSPISGHRSVSWYQQTPGQGLQFLFEYFSETQRNKGNFPGRFSGRQFSNSRSEMNVSTLELGDSALYLCASSSNLGEETQYFGPGTRLLVL.

The chain carries TRBV19 and TRBJ2-2; 12 bases align to TRBD2. This CDR3 is built from 14 residues. Trimming at V came to 6 bases and at J to 6 bases, leaving 2 bases not matched to a gene. CDR1 LNHDA and CDR2 SQIVND come from the germline V gene (reference sequence). CDR3 nucleotides: TGTGCCAGTAGGGGGACTAGCGGGTCCGGGGAGCTGTTTTTT. Its protein is CASRGTSGSGELFF.

The J gene is TRBJ1-4, the V gene TRBV29-1, with 8 bases identical to TRBD1. CDR3 length: 13 residues. Trimming removed 8 bases from V and 6 bases from J; junction bases left unmatched: 8. Germline CDR1 is SQVTM and CDR2 is ANQGSEA. The CDR3 DNA reads TGCAGCTTCCGACAGGGGAATTATGAAAAACTGTTTTTT. It specifies CSFRQGNYEKLFF.

This clone is a singleton in its sample. CDR3: CASSVEGTGVPPQYF. CDR3 nucleotides: TGTGCCAGCAGTGTTGAAGGAACAGGGGTTCCCCCCCAGTACTTC. This chain connects TRBV2 to TRBJ2-7; 7 bases align to TRBD1. The CDR3 consists of 15 residues. The ends lost 4 bases at V and 10 bases at J; junction bases unmatched: 16. Germline CDR1 is SNHLY and CDR2 is FYNNEI.

A single count supports this clone. The DNA for the CDR3 is TGCGCCAGCAGCCAAGCGGGACTAGCGGCCCAAAACACCGGGGAGCTGTTTTTT. This sequence encodes CASSQAGLAAQNTGELFF. The chain combines TRBV4-1 with TRBJ2-2; 11 nucleotides line up with TRBD2. The CDR3 sequence is 18 residues long. The ends lost 1 base at V and 2 bases at J; junction bases unmatched: 6. Germline V CDR1 and CDR2: MGHRA, YSYEKL.

This clone was seen a single time. The genes are TRBV29-1 and TRBJ2-7; D may be TRBD2 (6 bases). Looked up from germline, CDR1 is SQVTM and CDR2 is ANQGSEA. Trimming removed 5 bases from V and 3 bases from J, with 14 bases in between. The CDR3 covers 13 residues. The CDR3 spells CSVRGGIVYEQYF. Written as DNA, the CDR3 is TGCAGCGTTAGGGGCGGGATCGTCTACGAGCAGTACTTC.